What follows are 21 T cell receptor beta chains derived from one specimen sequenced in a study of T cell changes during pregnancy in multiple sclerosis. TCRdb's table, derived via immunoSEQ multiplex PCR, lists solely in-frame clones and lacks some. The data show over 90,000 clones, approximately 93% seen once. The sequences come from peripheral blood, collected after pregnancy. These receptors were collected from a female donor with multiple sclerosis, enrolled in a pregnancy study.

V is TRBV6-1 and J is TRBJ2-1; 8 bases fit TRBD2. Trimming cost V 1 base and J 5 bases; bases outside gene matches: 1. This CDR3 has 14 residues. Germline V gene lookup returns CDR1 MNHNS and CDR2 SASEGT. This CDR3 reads CASSEDGRDNEQFF. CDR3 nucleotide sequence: TGTGCCAGCAGTGAAGACGGGAGGGACAATGAGCAGTTCTTC.

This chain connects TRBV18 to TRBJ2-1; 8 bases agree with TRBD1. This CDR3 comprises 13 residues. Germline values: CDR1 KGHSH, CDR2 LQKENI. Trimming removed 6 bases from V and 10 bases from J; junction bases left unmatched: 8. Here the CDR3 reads CASSLKQGAEQFF. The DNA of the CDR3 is TGTGCCAGCTCGCTTAAGCAGGGGGCCGAGCAGTTCTTC.

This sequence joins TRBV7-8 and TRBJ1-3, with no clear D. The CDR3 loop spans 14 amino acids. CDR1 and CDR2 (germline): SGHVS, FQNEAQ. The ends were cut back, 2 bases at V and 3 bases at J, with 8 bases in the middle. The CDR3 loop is CASSLYGHGNTIYF. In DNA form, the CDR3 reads TGTGCCAGCAGCTTATATGGGCATGGAAACACCATATATTTT. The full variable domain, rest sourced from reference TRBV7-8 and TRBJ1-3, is GAGVSQSPRYKVAKRGQDVALRCDPISGHVSLFWYQQALGQGPEFLTYFQNEAQLDKSGLPSDRFFAERPEGSVSTLKIQRTQQEDSAVYLCASSLYGHGNTIYFGEGSWLTVV.

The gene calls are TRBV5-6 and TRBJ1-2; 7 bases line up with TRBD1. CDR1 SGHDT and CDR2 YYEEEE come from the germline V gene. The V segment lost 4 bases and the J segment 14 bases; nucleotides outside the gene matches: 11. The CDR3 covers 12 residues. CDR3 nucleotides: TGTGCCAGCAGCCGAGGGACAGCTAAGTCGACCTTC. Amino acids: CASSRGTAKSTF.

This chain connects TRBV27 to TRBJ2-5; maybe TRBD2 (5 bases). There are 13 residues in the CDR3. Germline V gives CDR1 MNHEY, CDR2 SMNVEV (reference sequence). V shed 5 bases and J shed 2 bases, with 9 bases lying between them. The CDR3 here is CASSPGVQETQYF. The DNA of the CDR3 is TGTGCCAGCAGTCCCGGGGTTCAAGAGACCCAGTACTTC.

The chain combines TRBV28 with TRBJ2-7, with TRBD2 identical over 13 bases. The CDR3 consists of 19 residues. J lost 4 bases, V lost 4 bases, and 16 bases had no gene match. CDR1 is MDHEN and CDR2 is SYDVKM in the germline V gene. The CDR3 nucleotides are TGTGCCAGCAGTTCCCGGACTAGCGGGAGTTTAAGGGGCTTATACGAGCAGTACTTC. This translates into CASSSRTSGSLRGLYEQYF.

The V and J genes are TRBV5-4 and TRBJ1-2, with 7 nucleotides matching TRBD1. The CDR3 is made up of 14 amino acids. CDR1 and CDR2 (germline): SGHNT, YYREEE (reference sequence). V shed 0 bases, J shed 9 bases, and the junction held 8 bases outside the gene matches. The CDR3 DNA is TGTGCCAGCAGCTTGGGGGACAGACCGTTAAGCTACACCTTC. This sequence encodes CASSLGDRPLSYTF.

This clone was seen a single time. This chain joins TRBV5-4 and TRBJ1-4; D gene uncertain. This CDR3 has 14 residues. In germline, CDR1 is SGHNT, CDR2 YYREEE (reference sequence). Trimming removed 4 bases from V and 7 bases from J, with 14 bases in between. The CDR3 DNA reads TGTGCCAGCAGCACCGACGCTGGGAGTGAAAAACTGTTTTTT. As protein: CASSTDAGSEKLFF.

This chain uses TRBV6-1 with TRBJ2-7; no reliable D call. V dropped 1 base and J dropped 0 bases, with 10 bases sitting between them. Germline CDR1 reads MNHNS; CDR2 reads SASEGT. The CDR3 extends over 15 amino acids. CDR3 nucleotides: TGTGCCAGCAGTGAAGAAGCCATCGACTCCTACGAGCAGTACTTC. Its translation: CASSEEAIDSYEQYF.

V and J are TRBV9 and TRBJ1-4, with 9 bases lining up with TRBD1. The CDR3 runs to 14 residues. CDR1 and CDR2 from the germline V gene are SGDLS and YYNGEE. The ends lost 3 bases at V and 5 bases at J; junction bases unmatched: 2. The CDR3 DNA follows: TGTGCCAGCAGCGGGGGACAGGGCAATGAAAAACTGTTTTTT. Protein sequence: CASSGGQGNEKLFF.

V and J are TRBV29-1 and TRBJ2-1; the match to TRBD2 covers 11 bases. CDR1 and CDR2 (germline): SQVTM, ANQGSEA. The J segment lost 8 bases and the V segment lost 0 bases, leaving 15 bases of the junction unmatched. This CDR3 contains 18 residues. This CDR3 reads CSVEDPGLAASPGDEQFF. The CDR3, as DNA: TGCAGCGTTGAAGATCCGGGACTAGCGGCCTCCCCAGGGGATGAGCAGTTCTTC.

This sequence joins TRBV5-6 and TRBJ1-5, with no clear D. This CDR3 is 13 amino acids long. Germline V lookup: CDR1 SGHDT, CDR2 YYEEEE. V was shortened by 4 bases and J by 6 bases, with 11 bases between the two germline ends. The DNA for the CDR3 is TGTGCCAGCAGCACGGGTTACGGTCAGCCCCAGCATTTT. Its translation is CASSTGYGQPQHF.

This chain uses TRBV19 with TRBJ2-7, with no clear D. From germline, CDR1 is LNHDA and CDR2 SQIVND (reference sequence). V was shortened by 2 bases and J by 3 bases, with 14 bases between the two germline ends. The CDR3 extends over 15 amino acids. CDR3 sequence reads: CASSISLVGHYEQYF. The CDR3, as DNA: TGTGCCAGTAGTATATCCCTGGTCGGTCACTACGAGCAGTACTTC.

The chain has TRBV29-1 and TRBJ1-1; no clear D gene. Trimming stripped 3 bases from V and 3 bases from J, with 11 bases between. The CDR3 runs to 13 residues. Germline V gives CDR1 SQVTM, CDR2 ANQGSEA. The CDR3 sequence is CSVERRAYTEAFF. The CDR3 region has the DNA TGCAGCGTTGAGAGGAGGGCTTACACTGAAGCTTTCTTT.

CDR3 sequence reads: CASSPEDSYEQYF. The CDR3 region has the DNA TGTGCCAGCTCACCAGAGGACAGCTACGAGCAGTACTTC. This chain links TRBV18 with TRBJ2-7; a weak D match, TRBD1 (6 bases). Germline V CDR1 and CDR2: KGHSH, LQKENI. This CDR3 spans 13 amino acids. V dropped 2 bases and J dropped 3 bases, with 8 bases sitting between them.

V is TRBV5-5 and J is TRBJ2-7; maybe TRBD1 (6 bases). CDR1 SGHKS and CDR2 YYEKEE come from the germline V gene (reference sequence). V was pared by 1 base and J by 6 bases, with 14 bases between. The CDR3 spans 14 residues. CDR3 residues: CASSLWQGKGEQYF. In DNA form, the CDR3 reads TGTGCCAGCAGCTTGTGGCAGGGGAAGGGCGAGCAGTACTTC. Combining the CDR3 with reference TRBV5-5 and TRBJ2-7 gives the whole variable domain DAGVTQSPTHLIKTRGQQVTLRCSPISGHKSVSWYQQVLGQGPQFIFQYYEKEERGRGNFPDRFSARQFPNYSSELNVNALLLGDSALYLCASSLWQGKGEQYFGPGTRLTVT.

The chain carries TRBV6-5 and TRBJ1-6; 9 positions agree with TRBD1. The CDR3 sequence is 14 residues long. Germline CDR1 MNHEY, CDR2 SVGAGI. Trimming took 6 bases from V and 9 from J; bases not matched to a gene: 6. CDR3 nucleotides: TGTGCCAGCAGCCCGACAGGGGGGAGTTCACCCCTCCACTTT. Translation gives CASSPTGGSSPLHF.

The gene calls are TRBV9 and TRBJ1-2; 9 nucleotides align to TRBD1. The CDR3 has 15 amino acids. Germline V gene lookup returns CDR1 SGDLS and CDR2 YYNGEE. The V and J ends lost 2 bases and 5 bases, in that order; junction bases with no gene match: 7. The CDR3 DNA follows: TGTGCCAGCAGCGTTGGGGACAGGGTGGGATATGGCTACACCTTC. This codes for CASSVGDRVGYGYTF. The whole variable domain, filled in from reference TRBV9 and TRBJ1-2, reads DSGVTQTPKHLITATGQRVTLRCSPRSGDLSVYWYQQSLDQGLQFLIQYYNGEERAKGNILERFSAQQFPDLHSELNLSSLELGDSALYFCASSVGDRVGYGYTFGSGTRLTVV.

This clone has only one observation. This chain's CDR3 is CASSRGQASTDTQYF. The CDR3, as DNA: TGCGCCAGCAGCAGGGGACAGGCCAGCACAGATACGCAGTATTTT. The chain carries TRBV5-1 and TRBJ2-3, with 8 bases identical to TRBD1. After removal of 4 bases from V and 0 bases from J, the junction contained 4 bases not matched to a gene. The CDR3 spans 15 residues. Germline V gene sequence: CDR1 SGHRS, CDR2 YFSETQ.

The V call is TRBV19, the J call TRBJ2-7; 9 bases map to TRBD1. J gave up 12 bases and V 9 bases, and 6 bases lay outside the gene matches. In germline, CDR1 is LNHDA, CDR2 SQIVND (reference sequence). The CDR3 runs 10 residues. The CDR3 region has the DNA TGTGCCAGCGGGACAGGGCGGCCGTACTTC. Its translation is CASGTGRPYF.

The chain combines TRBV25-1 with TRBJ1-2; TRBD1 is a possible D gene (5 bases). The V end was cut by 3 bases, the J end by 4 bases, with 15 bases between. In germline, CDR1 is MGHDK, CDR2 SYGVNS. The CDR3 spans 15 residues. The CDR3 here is CASSDLPGGLYGYTF. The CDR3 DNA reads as TGTGCCAGCAGTGATCTCCCCGGGGGTCTCTATGGCTACACCTTC.